This T cell receptor (beta chain) originates from a study of vaccination and CD4 T cells after COVID-19. Documented treatment: approximately 9-day PBMC culture with coronavirus spike peptide pools or control peptides (ViraFEST assay). Those CD4+ T cells from the unexposed donor predate the COVID-19 pandemic (2011-2018). ViraFEST used peptide pools to expand antigen-specific T cells before TCR sequencing. Concerning this clonotype itself: Its antigen is unknown.

Per germline, CDR1 MNHEY and CDR2 SMNVEV (reference sequence). V trimming: 5 bases; J trimming: 2 bases; junction bases outside the gene matches: 20. The CDR3 length is 19 residues. The study, taken as a whole, reports: The study found median SARS-CoV-2-reactive clonotypes rising from approximately 21 to 38, not significantly.

The Oncomine TCR Beta short-read assay sequenced DNA from cultured CD4+ T cells. One entry per CDR3 protein results from TCRdb running MiXCR on the PCR reads. The data contain about 6,000 distinct CDR3 sequences, roughly 50% of them seen just once; the ten biggest clones take up around three fifths. This clonotype was obtained from a human donor in good health. Sequenced material: CD4+ T cells from blood, cultured in vitro. The chain joins TRBV27 to TRBJ2-7; 8 nucleotides agree with TRBD2. In nucleotides, the CDR3 is TGTGCCAGCAGTGAATTCCCGGGAGTAGCGGGAAGACGGGCCTACGAGCAGTACTTC. This codes for CASSEFPGVAGRRAYEQYF.